This T cell receptor (beta chain) was captured by sequencing in a study of CD8 T cells in ankylosing spondylitis. Study-wide results and limits: Ankylosing spondylitis blood seemed to carry a telltale TCR beta motif made of several highly homologous variants. Earlier literature documents some of the motif variants in reactive arthritis synovial fluid and blood. Reported data indicate significant enrichment of disease-linked clones within matched ankylosing spondylitis synovial fluid.

This clonotype was picked up many times. Its antigen is as yet unknown. A quantitative 5'-RACE method, one with molecular barcodes, was used to make TCR beta libraries. TCRdb reanalysed the 5' RACE reads using MiXCR and keeps one entry per CDR3 protein. The table records hundreds of thousands of distinct CDR3 sequences, roughly 12% of them present only once. Trimming left V 3 bases short and J 1 base short, with 12 bases between. The V gene's germline CDR1 is DFQATT and CDR2 SNEGSKA (reference sequence). This CDR3 region has 14 residues. This receptor was taken from a male donor with ankylosing spondylitis. This rearrangement joins TRBV20-1 to TRBJ1-1; D possibly corresponds to TRBD1 (6 bases). The source material was blood, either unsorted or a sorted T cell fraction (not recorded which). CDR3: CSARRGASNTEAFF. For the CDR3, the DNA is TGCAGTGCTAGGCGGGGGGCTTCGAACACTGAAGCTTTCTTT.